This TCR beta chain appears in the sequencing data of a study of blood T cells in healthy people across ages. The germline V gene encodes CDR1 SNHLY and CDR2 FYNNEI. Trimming pared 8 bases from V and 10 bases from J, leaving 11 bases between. CDR3 length equals 11 residues. A second PCR of roughly 7 to 11 cycles used a sample-barcoded 5' primer and a J-beta primer mix. Unique molecular identifiers of 12 random nucleotides labeled each cDNA. TCRdb itself ran the 5' RACE reads through MiXCR, one entry per CDR3 protein. The table records fewer than 1.5 million distinct CDR3 sequences, approximately 38% of them present only once. Overall study findings and caveats: Naive CD4+ cell counts and diversity both ran higher in long-lived than in aged donors. With naive T cell percentage, TCR beta diversity showed a strong correlation.

On this clonotype: Its cognate antigen is unknown.

Specimen: blood. The receptor comes from a woman under 30 in good health. J is TRBJ1-4 and V is TRBV2, with D possibly matching TRBD1 (5 bases). CDR3 loop: CASQGSGKLFF. The CDR3 coding sequence is TGTGCCAGCCAGGGATCGGGAAAACTGTTTTTT. Filled out from reference TRBV2 and TRBJ1-4, the complete variable domain reads EPEVTQTPSHQVTQMGQEVILRCVPISNHLYFYWYRQILGQKVEFLVSFYNNEISEKSEIFDDQFSVERPDGSNFTLKIRSTKLEDSAMYFCASQGSGKLFFGSGTQLSVL.